Following are 30 T cell receptor beta chains from one sample sequenced in a study of blood T cell repertoires in COVID-19. The method was immunoSEQ multiplex PCR; TCRdb's version includes in-frame clones alone and lacks a portion of them. The sample carries about 90,000 clones, over 75% recorded once. Sequenced input: peripheral blood. These receptors originate from a human donor in a cohort sampled during active COVID-19.

V is TRBV7-2 and J is TRBJ1-1; D is ambiguous. The CDR3 length is 14 residues. V dropped 0 bases and J dropped 1 base, with 6 bases sitting between them. The V gene's germline CDR1 is SGHTA and CDR2 FQGNSA. The CDR3 here is CASSLASTNTEAFF. In DNA form, the CDR3 reads TGTGCCAGCAGCTTAGCCTCTACGAACACTGAAGCTTTCTTT.

This clone was observed a handful of times. Other DNA sequences of this sample code for an identical CDR3. The CDR3: CASSLQGQPQHF. CDR3 bases: TGTGCCAGCAGCTTGCAGGGTCAGCCCCAGCATTTT. This chain connects TRBV5-4 to TRBJ1-5, with D tentatively TRBD1 (5 bases). In germline, CDR1 is SGHNT, CDR2 YYREEE (reference sequence). Trimming took off 1 base at V and 6 bases at J, with 5 bases between the two ends. This CDR3 comprises 12 residues.

J is TRBJ1-1 and V is TRBV14; D possibly corresponds to TRBD1 (6 bases). The CDR3 has 13 amino acids. Trimming cost V 2 bases and J 3 bases, with 7 bases left between them. Germline CDR1 reads SGHDN; CDR2 reads FVKESK. The CDR3 bases are TGTGCCAGCAGCCAACAGGGGTACACTGAAGCTTTCTTT. Its translation: CASSQQGYTEAFF. Together with reference TRBV14 and TRBJ1-1, the CDR3 gives the full variable domain: EAGVTQFPSHSVIEKGQTVTLRCDPISGHDNLYWYRRVMGKEIKFLLHFVKESKQDESGMPNNRFLAERTGGTYSTLKVQPAELEDSGVYFCASSQQGYTEAFFGQGTRLTVV.

This clone was seen only a few times. The chain carries TRBV7-9 and TRBJ1-6, with D perhaps TRBD1 (5 bases). Germline CDR1 and CDR2: SEHNR and FQNEAQ (reference sequence). The CDR3 runs 15 residues. With 1 base removed from V and 6 bases from J, the gap between germline ends came to 10 bases. In nucleotides, the CDR3 is TGTGCCAGCAGCTTAGTAGGGGCGCGTAATTCACCCCTCCACTTT. Its protein is CASSLVGARNSPLHF.

The chain couples TRBV7-2 to TRBJ1-1; 7 bases map to TRBD1. This CDR3 is 14 amino acids long. The V and J ends lost 0 bases and 3 bases, in that order; junction bases with no gene match: 1. The germline V gene encodes CDR1 SGHTA and CDR2 FQGNSA. The CDR3 nucleotides read TGTGCCAGCAGCTTAGCGGGACAGTACACTGAAGCTTTCTTT. Its protein product is CASSLAGQYTEAFF.

The V call is TRBV5-1, the J call TRBJ2-7, with 7 bases identical to TRBD1. The CDR3 has 13 amino acids. The germline CDR1 and CDR2 sequences are SGHRS and YFSETQ. Unmatched junction bases numbered 3, after V lost 2 bases and J lost 4 bases. The CDR3 sequence: CASSLPGQYEQYF. CDR3 nucleotides: TGCGCCAGCAGCTTACCGGGACAGTACGAGCAGTACTTC.

This clone was seen just once. This chain links TRBV19 with TRBJ1-1, with 9 bases matching TRBD1. Germline V CDR1 and CDR2: LNHDA, SQIVND (reference sequence). The CDR3 has 14 amino acids. With V trimmed by 5 bases and J by 4 bases, 5 bases remained unmatched. CDR3 DNA sequence: TGTGCCAGTAGTGTAAGACAGGGGGGCACTGAAGCTTTCTTT. Residues: CASSVRQGGTEAFF.

V and J are TRBV19 and TRBJ2-1; 10 bases are shared with TRBD2. Trimming took 7 bases from V and 7 from J; bases not matched to a gene: 10. The CDR3 totals 15 residues. Germline V lookup: CDR1 LNHDA, CDR2 SQIVND (reference sequence). CDR3 DNA sequence: TGTGCCAGTATTGCCGGGTTAGCGGGGGGAAATGAGCAGTTCTTC. Its translation is CASIAGLAGGNEQFF.

This clone was seen more than once but under ten times. The CDR3 spells CASSPPGQGSDTQYF. CDR3 coding DNA: TGTGCCAGCTCACCACCGGGACAGGGGTCAGATACGCAGTATTTT. The rearrangement uses TRBV18 and TRBJ2-3; the match to TRBD1 covers 10 bases. With 0 bases clipped from V and 4 bases from J, the junction kept 1 base outside the gene matches. Germline-derived CDR1 and CDR2 are KGHSH and LQKENI. The CDR3 sequence is 15 residues long.

This clone has more than one count but fewer than ten. The chain is built from TRBV2 and TRBJ2-7; 7 nucleotides line up with TRBD1. CDR3 length: 11 residues. V gave up 4 bases and J gave up 11 bases; unmatched junction bases: 5. Germline V gene data show CDR1 as SNHLY and CDR2 as FYNNEI. DNA for the CDR3: TGTGCCAGCAGTGCGGAAACAGGGGAGTACTTC. This gives the protein CASSAETGEYF.

This clone occurred once. This rearrangement joins TRBV28 to TRBJ2-3; the D is unclear. The V and J ends lost 3 bases and 3 bases respectively, with 10 bases between them. The CDR3 length is 14 residues. CDR1 and CDR2 from the germline V gene are MDHEN and SYDVKM. CDR3 loop: CASSLPRRTDTQYF. The DNA of the CDR3 is TGTGCCAGCAGTTTGCCCCGCAGGACAGATACGCAGTATTTT.

This clone has only a few counts. The rearrangement joins TRBV2 to TRBJ1-6; D unclear. This CDR3 has 12 amino acids. Germline V gives CDR1 SNHLY, CDR2 FYNNEI. V was pared by 5 bases and J by 14 bases, with 13 bases between. The CDR3 sequence is CASSPQVPALHF. The CDR3 nucleotides are TGTGCCAGCAGTCCTCAGGTTCCGGCCCTCCACTTT.

CDR3 region: CASSFVRGNANTGELFF. CDR3 coding DNA: TGCGCCAGCAGTTTCGTCAGGGGAAACGCGAACACCGGGGAGCTGTTTTTT. The chain is built from TRBV5-1 and TRBJ2-2, with a possible D match to TRBD1 (6 bases). The CDR3 is 17 amino acids. V was pared by 5 bases and J by 0 bases, with 17 bases between. The germline gives CDR1 SGHRS, CDR2 YFSETQ. Full variable domain (missing parts from reference TRBV5-1 and TRBJ2-2): KAGVTQTPRYLIKTRGQQVTLSCSPISGHRSVSWYQQTPGQGLQFLFEYFSETQRNKGNFPGRFSGRQFSNSRSEMNVSTLELGDSALYLCASSFVRGNANTGELFFGEGSRLTVL.

Regarding this clone: A junction boundary mismatches the germline segment, possibly from a read error. The chain has TRBV7-7 and TRBJ2-3, with TRBD2 as a possible D gene (6 bases). Germline lookup yields CDR1 SSHAT and CDR2 FNYEAQ (reference sequence). The CDR3 totals 15 residues. The CDR3 bases are TGTGCTAGCAGCTTGGCGGGGCAGGGCACAGATACGCAGTATTTT. It specifies CASSLAGQGTDTQYF.

This chain uses TRBV5-1 with TRBJ2-7; D gene uncertain. V shed 2 bases and J shed 3 bases, with 9 bases lying between them. CDR3 size: 13 residues. Germline loops: CDR1 SGHRS, CDR2 YFSETQ. Here the CDR3 reads CASSLIQDYEQYF. In DNA, the CDR3 is TGCGCCAGCAGCTTAATACAAGACTACGAGCAGTACTTC.

The CDR3 sequence is CASSWGTSGGLNTQYF. The CDR3 region has the DNA TGCGCCAGCAGCTGGGGGACTAGCGGGGGGCTGAATACGCAGTATTTT. This chain joins TRBV5-1 and TRBJ2-3; 15 bases fit TRBD2. Trimming removed 3 bases from V and 7 bases from J; junction bases left unmatched: 6. There are 16 residues in the CDR3. Germline lookup yields CDR1 SGHRS and CDR2 YFSETQ.

The chain is built from TRBV7-2 and TRBJ1-6; 7 nucleotides agree with TRBD1. The CDR3 spans 16 residues. V shed 5 bases, J shed 3 bases, and the junction held 7 bases outside the gene matches. Germline V gene sequence: CDR1 SGHTA, CDR2 FQGNSA. The CDR3 bases are TGTGCCAGCAGCGGCCGGACAGGATACTATAATTCACCCCTCCACTTT. Amino acids: CASSGRTGYYNSPLHF.

The chain recombines TRBV3-1 (or the pseudogene TRBV3-2) with TRBJ2-2, with a possible D match to TRBD2 (6 bases). The CDR3 spans 14 residues. The germline CDR1 and CDR2 sequences are LGHDT and YNNKEL (reference sequence). V lost 3 bases and J 4 bases, leaving 9 bases between the germline ends. In DNA form, the CDR3 reads TGTGCCAGCAGCCATCGGGGGATCACCGGGGAGCTGTTTTTT. Translating gives CASSHRGITGELFF.

The chain combines TRBV20-1 with TRBJ2-3; D is undetermined. The length of the CDR3 is 11 residues. CDR1 DFQATT and CDR2 SNEGSKA come from the germline V gene (reference sequence). Trimming pared 6 bases from V and 3 bases from J, leaving 7 bases between. CDR3 nucleotides: TGCAGTGCAATACTAACAGATACGCAGTATTTT. It specifies CSAILTDTQYF.

This chain connects TRBV5-4 to TRBJ1-2; 10 bases agree with TRBD1. This CDR3 has 15 residues. Germline-derived CDR1 and CDR2 are SGHNT and YYREEE (reference sequence). V trimming: 2 bases; J trimming: 5 bases; junction bases outside the gene matches: 6. The CDR3, as DNA: TGTGCCAGCAGCTTCCAGGACAGGGGGGGATATGGCTACACCTTC. This sequence encodes CASSFQDRGGYGYTF.

This rearrangement joins TRBV6-2 or TRBV6-3 to TRBJ2-7; tentatively, D is TRBD1 (6 bases). V lost 4 bases, J lost 1 base, and 17 bases lay in between. The CDR3 runs to 16 residues. From germline, CDR1 is MNHEY and CDR2 SVGEGT. The CDR3 DNA sequence: TGTGCCAGCAGTTCACTGGCACAGGGTGGATCCTACGAGCAGTACTTC. It codes for CASSSLAQGGSYEQYF.

This clone was detected only a few times. The chain combines TRBV12-3 or TRBV12-4 with TRBJ1-2, with D perhaps matching TRBD1 (5 bases). Between the trimmed V and J ends, which lost 4 bases and 3 bases, there was a span of 9 bases. This CDR3 contains 13 residues. The CDR3 spells CASSSDTYYGYTF. DNA of the CDR3: TGTGCCAGCAGTTCGGACACCTACTATGGCTACACCTTC.

V and J are TRBV4-3 and TRBJ1-6; the D is unclear. CDR1 is LGHNA and CDR2 is YSLEER in the germline V gene. The CDR3 has 15 amino acids. V dropped 4 bases and J dropped 8 bases, with 15 bases sitting between them. The CDR3 DNA follows: TGCGCCAGCAGCCTCTACACCTACAGAGATTCACCCCTCCACTTT. Its protein is CASSLYTYRDSPLHF.

V and J are TRBV15 and TRBJ1-1; TRBD1 agrees at 9 bases. The length of the CDR3 is 15 residues. Per the germline V gene, CDR1 is LNHNV and CDR2 is YYDKDF (reference sequence). Trimming cost V 0 bases and J 5 bases; bases outside gene matches: 4. CDR3: CATSRETGGLTEAFF. In nucleotides, the CDR3 is TGTGCCACCAGCAGAGAGACAGGGGGATTGACTGAAGCTTTCTTT.

V is TRBV11-2 and J is TRBJ1-1, with a weak D call TRBD1 (5 bases). V was shortened by 2 bases and J by 1 base, with 23 bases between the two germline ends. This CDR3 contains 19 residues. Germline values: CDR1 SGHAT, CDR2 FQNNGV. Here the CDR3 DNA reads TGTGCCAGCAGCTTAACCCCGGCAGGGCTGCCTGGAGCGAACACTGAAGCTTTCTTT. Amino acids: CASSLTPAGLPGANTEAFF.

This clone was recorded once. The CDR3 sequence is CASSSDRYSNQPQHF. CDR3 coding DNA: TGTGCCAGCAGCTCGGACAGGTATAGCAATCAGCCCCAGCATTTT. This chain joins TRBV5-5 and TRBJ1-5; 7 nucleotides line up with TRBD1. The ends lost 3 bases at V and 0 bases at J; junction bases unmatched: 3. Germline V gives CDR1 SGHKS, CDR2 YYEKEE (reference sequence). The CDR3 has 15 residues.

A few counts support this clone. The genes are TRBV3-1 (or the pseudogene TRBV3-2) and TRBJ1-5; D might be TRBD1 (6 bases). There are 13 residues in the CDR3. V was shortened by 4 bases and J by 4 bases, with 8 bases between the two germline ends. Germline CDR1 is LGHDT and CDR2 is YNNKEL (reference sequence). The CDR3 DNA reads TGTGCCAGCAGCCGCACAGGGAATCAGCCCCAGCATTTT. Its translation: CASSRTGNQPQHF.

The chain combines TRBV5-1 with TRBJ2-1; TRBD1 agrees at 9 bases. Looked up from germline, CDR1 is SGHRS and CDR2 is YFSETQ. V lost 3 bases, J lost 12 bases, and 7 bases stayed unmatched. CDR3 length: 13 residues. This CDR3 reads CASSSLLGQGQFF. CDR3 DNA: TGCGCCAGCAGCTCCCTACTGGGACAGGGGCAGTTCTTC. Based on the CDR3 plus reference TRBV5-1 and TRBJ2-1, the full variable domain is KAGVTQTPRYLIKTRGQQVTLSCSPISGHRSVSWYQQTPGQGLQFLFEYFSETQRNKGNFPGRFSGRQFSNSRSEMNVSTLELGDSALYLCASSSLLGQGQFFGPGTRLTVL.

This chain joins TRBV7-5 and TRBJ1-6. TRBV7-5 is a known pseudogene. The CDR3 has 23 residues. CDR3 bases: TGTGCCAGAAGCCCCGGAAGGTGGTTCCGGGGGGCTTTGGTTCGCTCCTATAATTCACCCCTCCACTTT. It codes for CARSPGRWFRGALVRSYNSPLHF.

The chain employs TRBV11-3 and TRBJ2-2; D gene ambiguous. Germline CDR1 SGHNT, CDR2 YENEEA. This CDR3 comprises 13 residues. Trimming pared 0 bases from V and 6 bases from J, leaving 5 bases between. CDR3 amino acids: CASSLDQAGELFF. The CDR3 nucleotides read TGTGCCAGCAGCTTAGACCAGGCCGGGGAGCTGTTTTTT.